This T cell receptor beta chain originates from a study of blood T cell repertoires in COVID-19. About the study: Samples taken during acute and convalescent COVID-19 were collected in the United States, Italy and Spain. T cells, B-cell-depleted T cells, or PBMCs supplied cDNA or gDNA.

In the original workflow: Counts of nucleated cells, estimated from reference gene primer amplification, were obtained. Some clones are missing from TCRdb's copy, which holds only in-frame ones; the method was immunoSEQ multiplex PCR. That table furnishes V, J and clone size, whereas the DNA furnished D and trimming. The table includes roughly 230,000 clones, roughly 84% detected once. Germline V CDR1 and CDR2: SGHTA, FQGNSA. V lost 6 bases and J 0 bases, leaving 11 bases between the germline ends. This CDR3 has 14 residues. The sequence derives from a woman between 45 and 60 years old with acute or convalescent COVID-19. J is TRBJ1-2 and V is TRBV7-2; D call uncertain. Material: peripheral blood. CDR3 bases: TGTGCCAGCAGGGAGGGAGGTTCTAACTATGGCTACACCTTC. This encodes CASREGGSNYGYTF. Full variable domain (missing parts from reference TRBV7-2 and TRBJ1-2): GAGVSQSPSNKVTEKGKDVELRCDPISGHTALYWYRQSLGQGLEFLIYFQGNSAPDKSGLPSDRFSAERTGGSVSTLTIQRTQQEDSAVYLCASREGGSNYGYTFGSGTRLTVV.